In this sample, the clone carrying this T cell receptor (beta chain) turned up a few times. The source of the sample is a study of blood T cell repertoires in COVID-19. As for the study in general: Both acute and convalescent COVID-19 samples were obtained from the United States, Italy and Spain. Sources were T cells, B-cell-depleted T cells, or PBMCs; the material itself was cDNA or gDNA.

In the original workflow: Reference gene primer amplification in the assay estimated nucleated cell counts. Clones were sequenced by immunoSEQ multiplex PCR, and TCRdb holds only the in-frame ones, with some missing. V and J calls and clone size follow that table, whereas D and trimming were derived from the DNA. The sample records about 60,000 clones, 85% being singletons. Trimming at V came to 4 bases and at J to 3 bases, leaving 8 bases not matched to a gene. The CDR3 has 17 amino acids. From germline, CDR1 is LGHDT and CDR2 YNNKEL (reference sequence). The chain is built from TRBV3-1 (or the pseudogene TRBV3-2) and TRBJ1-6, with TRBD1 identical over 8 bases. Sequencing input: peripheral blood. The sequence came from a human donor in a cohort sampled during active COVID-19. CDR3 sequence: CASSPRQGIYYNSPLHF. The CDR3, as DNA: TGTGCCAGCAGCCCTCGACAGGGGATCTACTATAATTCACCCCTCCACTTT.